This entry lists 19 T cell receptor beta chains sequenced from one sample in a study of glioma-infiltrating T cells. The iRepertoire nested amplicon-rescue multiplex PCR amplified TCR alpha and beta CDR3s from RNA. TCRdb reanalysed the multiplex PCR reads using MiXCR and keeps one entry per CDR3 protein. Of 150,000 or so distinct CDR3 sequences in the sample, approximately 39% were seen once. Sequencing was carried out using glioma tissue, nonneoplastic brain tissue, or PBMCs (not recorded which). These receptors all stem from a human donor with low-grade glioma or glioblastoma, undergoing nonglioma brain surgery, or in good health (not recorded which).

This clonotype has just one count. The chain is built from TRBV18 and TRBJ1-2; weak D call: TRBD1 (5 bases). With 4 bases removed from V and 3 bases from J, the gap between germline ends came to 9 bases. The length of the CDR3 is 13 residues. The germline gives CDR1 KGHSH, CDR2 LQKENI. The CDR3 bases are TGTGCCAGCTCACTCAGGGTGGACTATGGCTACACCTTC. Protein product: CASSLRVDYGYTF.

The chain has TRBV2 and TRBJ2-3, with 8 bases identical to TRBD1. The germline gives CDR1 SNHLY, CDR2 FYNNEI. The V and J ends lost 3 bases and 3 bases, in that order; junction bases with no gene match: 2. The CDR3 has 14 residues. The chain's CDR3 is CASSDNRGTDTQYF. CDR3 bases: TGTGCCAGCAGTGACAACAGGGGGACAGATACGCAGTATTTT.

The genes are TRBV6-6 and TRBJ1-6, with D possibly matching TRBD1 (5 bases). Deletions cut 0 bases from V and 10 bases from J, with 13 bases between. This CDR3 has 15 amino acids. Germline CDR1 reads MNHNY; CDR2 reads SVGAGI (reference sequence). CDR3 sequence: CASSYSIFGASPLHF. DNA for the CDR3: TGTGCCAGCAGTTACTCGATTTTCGGGGCCTCACCCCTCCACTTT.

This clonotype is a singleton in its sample. V is TRBV10-3 and J is TRBJ2-3; D uncertain. With 7 bases removed from V and 0 bases from J, the gap between germline ends came to 8 bases. Germline-derived CDR1 and CDR2 are ENHRY and SYGVKD. The CDR3 has 13 residues. CDR3: CAIKPSSTDTQYF. The CDR3 region has the DNA TGTGCCATCAAACCCAGCAGCACAGATACGCAGTATTTT.

The V gene is TRBV4-2, the J gene TRBJ2-7; TRBD2 matches at 11 bases. This CDR3 has 15 amino acids. V was clipped by 1 base and J by 2 bases; unmatched bases: 1. CDR1 and CDR2 (germline): LGHNA, YNFKEQ. CDR3 protein: CASSQALAGAYEQYF. For the CDR3, the DNA is TGTGCCAGCAGCCAAGCACTAGCGGGAGCCTACGAGCAGTACTTC.

V and J are TRBV6-5 and TRBJ2-7; D perhaps matches TRBD1 (5 bases). Trimming removed 0 bases from V and 5 bases from J, with 20 bases in between. CDR1 MNHEY and CDR2 SVGAGI come from the germline V gene. The CDR3 runs 17 residues. CDR3 in DNA: TGTGCCAGCAGTTACTCGAATTTGACGACTGCAGGGCACGAGCAGTACTTC. Protein product: CASSYSNLTTAGHEQYF.

This clonotype was found a few times. This chain uses TRBV6-1 with TRBJ2-7; 8 positions match TRBD1. Germline trimming cut 7 bases from V and 7 bases from J; bases unmatched to any gene: 12. Germline CDR1 MNHNS, CDR2 SASEGT. The CDR3 totals 14 residues. Here the CDR3 DNA reads TGTGCCAGCACTCGGACAGGGCTAATGGGAGAGCAGTACTTC. Encoded protein: CASTRTGLMGEQYF.

The J gene is TRBJ2-3, the V gene TRBV6-6, with a possible D match to TRBD2 (7 bases). This CDR3 region has 14 residues. The germline V and J ends were trimmed by 6 bases and 4 bases, with 14 bases remaining between them. Germline assignment: CDR1 MNHNY and CDR2 SVGAGI (reference sequence). As DNA, the CDR3 is TGTGCCAGCAGATGGACTAGGGGGGCAGATACGCAGTATTTT. Encoded protein: CASRWTRGADTQYF.

This clonotype was seen repeatedly, ten times or more. The genes are TRBV6-6 and TRBJ1-1, with a weak D call TRBD1 (5 bases). The CDR3 is made up of 17 amino acids. V lost 2 bases, J lost 0 bases, and 16 bases lay in between. Germline CDR1 and CDR2: MNHNY and SVGAGI (reference sequence). CDR3 sequence reads: CASSYPRQNSMNTEAFF. The DNA for the CDR3 is TGTGCCAGCAGTTACCCTAGACAGAATTCTATGAACACTGAAGCTTTCTTT.

This chain links TRBV7-2 with TRBJ2-1; weak D call: TRBD2 (5 bases). Germline V gene lookup returns CDR1 SGHTA and CDR2 FQGNSA. This CDR3 is 15 amino acids long. V dropped 7 bases and J dropped 0 bases, with 13 bases sitting between them. CDR3 sequence: CASTLTGSSYNEQFF. CDR3 nucleotides: TGTGCCAGCACCCTAACTGGGAGCTCCTACAATGAGCAGTTCTTC.

The V gene is TRBV4-1, the J gene TRBJ2-1; 8 bases agree with TRBD2. V lost 1 base to trimming and J lost 5 bases; unmatched junction nucleotides: 4. Germline assignment: CDR1 MGHRA and CDR2 YSYEKL. The CDR3 spans 15 residues. The CDR3, as DNA: TGCGCCAGCAGCCAAGCCGGGAGGGCGGACAATGAGCAGTTCTTC. It is translated as CASSQAGRADNEQFF.

Comments on this clonotype: Germline and junction disagree at one end, which may indicate a read error. The rearrangement links TRBV18 to TRBJ1-1; D gene unclear. Germline loops: CDR1 KGHSH, CDR2 LQKENI. The CDR3 consists of 14 residues. The CDR3 sequence: CDSSPPTVNTEAFF. In nucleotides, the CDR3 is TGTGACAGCTCACCACCAACAGTGAACACTGAAGCTTTCTTT. Complete variable domain (other parts from reference TRBV18 and TRBJ1-1): NAGVMQNPRHLVRRRGQEARLRCSPMKGHSHVYWYRQLPEEGLKFMVYLQKENIIDESGMPKERFSAEFPKEGPSILRIQQVVRGDSAAYFCDSSPPTVNTEAFFGQGTRLTVV.

In the case of this clonotype: A much larger clone differs by one base, so this may be a read error. CDR3 sequence: CASSVDSGVGGETKYF. The CDR3, as DNA: TGTGCCAGCAGCGTAGATAGCGGGGTCGGGGGAGAGACCAAGTACTTC. The chain carries TRBV9 and TRBJ2-5; TRBD2 matches at 8 bases. Germline V lookup: CDR1 SGDLS, CDR2 YYNGEE. The CDR3 is 16 amino acids.

The rearrangement uses TRBV2 and TRBJ1-2, with 10 nucleotides matching TRBD1. V shed 4 bases and J 8 bases; nucleotides not matched to a gene: 4. Germline values: CDR1 SNHLY, CDR2 FYNNEI. This CDR3 spans 13 amino acids. CDR3 in amino acids: CASSGQGAQGYTF. In DNA form, the CDR3 reads TGTGCCAGCAGTGGACAGGGGGCTCAAGGCTACACCTTC. The full variable domain, in which reference TRBV2 and TRBJ1-2 provide the parts outside the CDR3, is EPEVTQTPSHQVTQMGQEVILRCVPISNHLYFYWYRQILGQKVEFLVSFYNNEISEKSEIFDDQFSVERPDGSNFTLKIRSTKLEDSAMYFCASSGQGAQGYTFGSGTRLTVV.

This rearrangement joins TRBV4-1 to TRBJ1-4; D not certain. V was clipped by 4 bases and J by 7 bases, with 16 bases between them. In germline, CDR1 is MGHRA, CDR2 YSYEKL. The CDR3 runs to 15 residues. The CDR3 region is CASSPREGESEKLFF. The CDR3 nucleotides read TGCGCCAGCAGCCCCCGGGAAGGCGAGAGTGAAAAACTGTTTTTT.

The chain couples TRBV5-4 to TRBJ2-2; 7 nucleotides line up with TRBD2. Germline lookup yields CDR1 SGHNT and CDR2 YYREEE (reference sequence). The CDR3 consists of 14 residues. V lost 9 bases and J lost 5; bases outside the gene matches: 10. This chain's CDR3 is CATRGDFATGELFF. CDR3 DNA sequence: TGTGCCACACGGGGGGACTTCGCTACCGGGGAGCTGTTTTTT. The full variable domain, with the rest looked up from reference TRBV5-4 and TRBJ2-2, is ETGVTQSPTHLIKTRGQQVTLRCSSQSGHNTVSWYQQALGQGPQFIFQYYREEENGRGNFPPRFSGLQFPNYSSELNVNALELDDSALYLCATRGDFATGELFFGEGSRLTVL.

The chain recombines TRBV6-2 or TRBV6-3 with TRBJ1-2; the match to TRBD1 covers 9 bases. Germline CDR1 MNHEY, CDR2 SVGEGT. Losses at the gene ends were 1 base for V and 0 bases for J; bases not matched to a gene: 3. The CDR3 contains 16 residues. The CDR3 region is CASSYFRTGANYGYTF. CDR3 sequence (DNA): TGTGCCAGCAGTTACTTCAGGACAGGGGCTAACTATGGCTACACCTTC.

CDR3 nucleotide sequence: TGTGCCAGCAGTTTCCAGGGCTACGAGCAGTACTTC. This sequence encodes CASSFQGYEQYF. This sequence joins TRBV27 and TRBJ2-7, with D possibly matching TRBD1 (5 bases). V was shortened by 3 bases and J by 3 bases, with 6 bases between the two germline ends. CDR1 and CDR2 from the germline V gene are MNHEY and SMNVEV (reference sequence). CDR3 length: 12 amino acids.

The chain couples TRBV4-1 to TRBJ2-3; 12 bases are a match to TRBD2. V lost 1 base to trimming and J lost 4 bases; unmatched junction nucleotides: 3. The V gene's germline CDR1 is MGHRA and CDR2 YSYEKL. The CDR3 contains 16 residues. The CDR3 loop reads CASSQALAGGPDTQYF. CDR3 DNA: TGCGCCAGCAGCCAAGCTCTAGCGGGAGGGCCAGATACGCAGTATTTT.